The next 4 T cell receptor beta chains were all read from a single sample in a study of blood T cell repertoires in COVID-19. TCRdb's copy holds only in-frame clones and misses some; the assay was immunoSEQ multiplex PCR. The table shows about 300,000 clones, with roughly 86% occurring only once. Sequencing was done on a sample of PBMCs or T cells enriched from blood (not recorded which). These receptors were collected from a woman aged 50 to 65 who had been exposed to COVID-19.

The V call is TRBV7-9, the J call TRBJ2-1; D uncertain. Trimming removed 1 base at V and 0 bases at J, with 7 bases between. This CDR3 comprises 15 residues. Germline loops: CDR1 SEHNR, CDR2 FQNEAQ (reference sequence). The CDR3 here is CASSLGWSSYNEQFF. The CDR3 bases are TGTGCCAGCAGCTTAGGCTGGAGCTCCTACAATGAGCAGTTCTTC.

The V call is TRBV4-1, the J call TRBJ1-3; a possible D gene is TRBD1 (5 bases). Germline V lookup: CDR1 MGHRA, CDR2 YSYEKL. The V end lost 4 bases, the J end lost 1 base, and 23 bases lay between the germline ends. CDR3 length: 19 residues. This CDR3 is CASSPRTPQSAPSGNTIYF. The CDR3 nucleotides are TGCGCCAGCAGCCCCAGGACACCGCAAAGTGCTCCTTCTGGAAACACCATATATTTT.

V is TRBV5-4 and J is TRBJ2-7; TRBD2 matches at 16 bases. V trimming: 0 bases; J trimming: 8 bases; junction bases outside the gene matches: 8. The germline gives CDR1 SGHNT, CDR2 YYREEE (reference sequence). The CDR3 is 17 residues long. CDR3 nucleotide sequence: TGTGCCAGCAGCTTGGCCGGGACTAGCGGGGGGGCCCCCCAGCAGTACTTC. It yields the protein CASSLAGTSGGAPQQYF. The entire variable domain, with the rest obtained from reference TRBV5-4 and TRBJ2-7, is as follows: ETGVTQSPTHLIKTRGQQVTLRCSSQSGHNTVSWYQQALGQGPQFIFQYYREEENGRGNFPPRFSGLQFPNYSSELNVNALELDDSALYLCASSLAGTSGGAPQQYFGPGTRLTVT.

The J gene is TRBJ1-2, the V gene TRBV9; D is undetermined. From germline, CDR1 is SGDLS and CDR2 YYNGEE. CDR3 length equals 14 residues. The V gene lost 4 bases and the J gene lost 4 bases, with 14 bases spanning the gap. The CDR3 protein is CASSKMEFGYGYTF. The CDR3 region has the DNA TGTGCCAGCAGCAAGATGGAGTTTGGCTATGGCTACACCTTC.